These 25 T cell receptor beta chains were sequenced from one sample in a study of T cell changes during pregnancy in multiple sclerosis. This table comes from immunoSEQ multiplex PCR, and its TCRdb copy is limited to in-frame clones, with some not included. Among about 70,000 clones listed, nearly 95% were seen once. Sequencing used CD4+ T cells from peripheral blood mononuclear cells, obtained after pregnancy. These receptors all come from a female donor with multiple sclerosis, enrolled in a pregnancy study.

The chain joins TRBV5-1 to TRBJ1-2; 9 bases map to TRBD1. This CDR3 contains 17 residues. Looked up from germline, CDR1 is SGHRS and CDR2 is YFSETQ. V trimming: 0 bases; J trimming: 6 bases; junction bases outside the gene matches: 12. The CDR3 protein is CASSLDPRTGDTHGYTF. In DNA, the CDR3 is TGCGCCAGCAGCTTGGATCCTCGGACAGGGGATACTCATGGCTACACCTTC.

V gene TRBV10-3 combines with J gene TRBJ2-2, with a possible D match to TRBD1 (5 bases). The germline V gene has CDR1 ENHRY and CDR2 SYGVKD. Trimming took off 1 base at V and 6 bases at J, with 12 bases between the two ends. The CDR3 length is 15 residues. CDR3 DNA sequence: TGTGCCATCAGTGAGTTTGACAGCTTAGCCGGGGAGCTGTTTTTT. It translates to CAISEFDSLAGELFF.

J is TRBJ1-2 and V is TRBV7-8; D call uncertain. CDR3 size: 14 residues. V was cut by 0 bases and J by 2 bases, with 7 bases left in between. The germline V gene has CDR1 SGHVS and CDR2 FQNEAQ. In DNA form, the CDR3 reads TGTGCCAGCAGCTTAGCGGGAGCAAACTATGGCTACACCTTC. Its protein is CASSLAGANYGYTF. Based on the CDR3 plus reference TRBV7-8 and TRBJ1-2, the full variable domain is GAGVSQSPRYKVAKRGQDVALRCDPISGHVSLFWYQQALGQGPEFLTYFQNEAQLDKSGLPSDRFFAERPEGSVSTLKIQRTQQEDSAVYLCASSLAGANYGYTFGSGTRLTVV.

CDR3 sequence reads: CASSIGRGFRDEQFF. CDR3 DNA sequence: TGTGCCAGTAGTATCGGCAGGGGGTTTCGGGATGAGCAGTTCTTC. This chain joins TRBV19 and TRBJ2-1; 7 nucleotides match TRBD1. There are 15 residues in the CDR3. V lost 3 bases, J lost 8 bases, and 10 bases stayed unmatched. Germline lookup yields CDR1 LNHDA and CDR2 SQIVND (reference sequence).

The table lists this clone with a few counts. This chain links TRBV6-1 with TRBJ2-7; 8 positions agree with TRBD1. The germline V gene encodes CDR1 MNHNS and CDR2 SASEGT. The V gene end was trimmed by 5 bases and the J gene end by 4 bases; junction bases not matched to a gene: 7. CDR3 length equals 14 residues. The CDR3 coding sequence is TGTGCCAGCAGTAATACAGGGGGTGGATACGAGCAGTACTTC. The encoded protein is CASSNTGGGYEQYF.

This CDR3 reads CASTRGLGTEAFF. The DNA of the CDR3 is TGCGCCAGCACGAGGGGGTTGGGAACTGAAGCTTTCTTT. The chain has TRBV10-1 and TRBJ1-1; tentative D call: TRBD1 (6 bases). V was pared by 7 bases and J by 5 bases, with 14 bases between. The germline gives CDR1 WNHNN, CDR2 SYGVQD (reference sequence). This CDR3 has 13 amino acids.

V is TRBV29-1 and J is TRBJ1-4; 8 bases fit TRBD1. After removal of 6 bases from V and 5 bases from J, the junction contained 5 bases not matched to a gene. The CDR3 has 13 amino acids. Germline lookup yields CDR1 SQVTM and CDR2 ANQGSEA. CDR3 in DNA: TGCAGCGTCGGACAGGGCAGCAATGAAAAACTGTTTTTT. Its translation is CSVGQGSNEKLFF.

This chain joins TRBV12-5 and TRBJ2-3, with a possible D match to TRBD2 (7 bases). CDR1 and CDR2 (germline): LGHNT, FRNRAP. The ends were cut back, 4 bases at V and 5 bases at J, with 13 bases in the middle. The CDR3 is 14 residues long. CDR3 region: CASGWGGPGDTQYF. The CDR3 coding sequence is TGTGCTAGTGGTTGGGGGGGGCCCGGAGATACGCAGTATTTT.

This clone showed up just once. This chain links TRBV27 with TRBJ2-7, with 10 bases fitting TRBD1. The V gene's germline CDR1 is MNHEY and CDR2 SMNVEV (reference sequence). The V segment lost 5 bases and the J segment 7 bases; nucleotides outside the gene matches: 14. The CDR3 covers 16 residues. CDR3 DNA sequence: TGTGCCAGCAGTCCACAGCGGTCGGGACAGGGGTGGGAGCAGTACTTC. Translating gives CASSPQRSGQGWEQYF.

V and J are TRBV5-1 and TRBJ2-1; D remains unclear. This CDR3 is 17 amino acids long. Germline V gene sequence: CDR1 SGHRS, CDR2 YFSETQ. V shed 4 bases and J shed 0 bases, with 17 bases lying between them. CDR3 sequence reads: CASSIQTALSSYNEQFF. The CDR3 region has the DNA TGCGCCAGCAGCATCCAAACAGCTTTGAGCTCCTACAATGAGCAGTTCTTC.

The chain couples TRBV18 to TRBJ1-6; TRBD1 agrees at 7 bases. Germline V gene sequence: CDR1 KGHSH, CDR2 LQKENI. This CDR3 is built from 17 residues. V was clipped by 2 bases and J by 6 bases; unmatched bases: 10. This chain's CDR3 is CASSPYNSGQSNSPLHF. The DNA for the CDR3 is TGTGCCAGCTCACCATACAACTCGGGACAGTCTAATTCACCCCTCCACTTT.

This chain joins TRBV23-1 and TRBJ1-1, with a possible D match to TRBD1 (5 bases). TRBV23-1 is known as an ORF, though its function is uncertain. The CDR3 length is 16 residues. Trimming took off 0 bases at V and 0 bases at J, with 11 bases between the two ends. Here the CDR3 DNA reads TGCGCCAGCAGTCAATCGCGGGGGTTTATGAACACTGAAGCTTTCTTT. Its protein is CASSQSRGFMNTEAFF.

Written as DNA, the CDR3 is TGTGCCAGTAGTATGGAGGGACTAGCGCCGAATGAGCAGTTCTTC. Translated, it gives CASSMEGLAPNEQFF. This sequence joins TRBV19 and TRBJ2-1; 10 bases agree with TRBD2. The V gene's germline CDR1 is LNHDA and CDR2 SQIVND (reference sequence). The CDR3 contains 15 residues. V lost 3 bases and J lost 7; bases outside the gene matches: 6.

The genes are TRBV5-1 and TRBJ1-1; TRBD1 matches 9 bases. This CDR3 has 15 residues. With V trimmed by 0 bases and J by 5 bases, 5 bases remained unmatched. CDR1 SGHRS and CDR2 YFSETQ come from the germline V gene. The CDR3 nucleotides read TGCGCCAGCAGCTTGGGGACAGGGGTTAGGACTGAAGCTTTCTTT. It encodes CASSLGTGVRTEAFF.

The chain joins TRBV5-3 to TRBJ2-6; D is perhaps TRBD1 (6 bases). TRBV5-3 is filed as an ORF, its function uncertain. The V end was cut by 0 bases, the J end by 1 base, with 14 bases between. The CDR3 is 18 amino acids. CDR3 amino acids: CARSLVSMGASGANVLTF. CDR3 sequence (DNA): TGTGCCAGAAGCTTGGTGTCGATGGGGGCATCTGGGGCCAACGTCCTGACTTTC.

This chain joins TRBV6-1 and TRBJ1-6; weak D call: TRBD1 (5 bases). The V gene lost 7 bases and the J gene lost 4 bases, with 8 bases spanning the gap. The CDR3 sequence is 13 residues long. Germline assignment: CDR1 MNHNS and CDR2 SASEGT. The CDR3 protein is CASKTAYNSPLHF. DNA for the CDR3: TGTGCCAGCAAGACAGCTTATAATTCACCCCTCCACTTT.

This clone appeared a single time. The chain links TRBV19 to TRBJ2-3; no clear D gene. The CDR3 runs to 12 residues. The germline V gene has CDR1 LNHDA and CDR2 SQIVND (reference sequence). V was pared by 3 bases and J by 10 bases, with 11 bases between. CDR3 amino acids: CASSIPPAAQYF. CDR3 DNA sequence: TGTGCCAGTAGTATTCCCCCGGCGGCGCAGTATTTT.

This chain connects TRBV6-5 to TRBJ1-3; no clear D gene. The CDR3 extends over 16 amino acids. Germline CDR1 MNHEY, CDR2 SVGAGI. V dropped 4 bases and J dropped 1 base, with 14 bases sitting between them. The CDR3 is CASSSREARSGNTIYF. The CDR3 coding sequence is TGTGCCAGCAGTTCCCGAGAGGCTAGGTCTGGAAACACCATATATTTT.

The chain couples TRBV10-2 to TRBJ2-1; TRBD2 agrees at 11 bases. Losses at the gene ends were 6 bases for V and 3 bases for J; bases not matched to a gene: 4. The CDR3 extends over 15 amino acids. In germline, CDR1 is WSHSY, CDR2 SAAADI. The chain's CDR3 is CASSQGLAVYNEQFF. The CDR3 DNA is TGCGCCAGCAGCCAGGGACTAGCGGTCTACAATGAGCAGTTCTTC.

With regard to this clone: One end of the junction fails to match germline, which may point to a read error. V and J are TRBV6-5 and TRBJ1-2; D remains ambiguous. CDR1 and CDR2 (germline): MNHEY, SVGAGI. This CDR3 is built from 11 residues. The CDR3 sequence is CASSVNNGYTF. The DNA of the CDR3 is TGTGCCAGCAGTGTTAACAATGGCTACACCTTC.

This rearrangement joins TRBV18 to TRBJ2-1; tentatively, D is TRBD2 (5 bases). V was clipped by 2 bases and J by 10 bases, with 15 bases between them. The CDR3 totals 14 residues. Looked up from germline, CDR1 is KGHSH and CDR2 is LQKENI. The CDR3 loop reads CASSPSGLNAEQFF. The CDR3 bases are TGTGCCAGCTCACCAAGCGGACTCAATGCGGAGCAGTTCTTC.

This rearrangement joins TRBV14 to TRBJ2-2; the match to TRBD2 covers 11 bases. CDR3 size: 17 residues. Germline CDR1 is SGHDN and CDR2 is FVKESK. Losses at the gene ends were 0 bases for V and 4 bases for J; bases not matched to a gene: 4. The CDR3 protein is CASSQEPSGRITGELFF. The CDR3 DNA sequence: TGTGCCAGCAGCCAAGAACCTAGCGGGAGGATCACCGGGGAGCTGTTTTTT.

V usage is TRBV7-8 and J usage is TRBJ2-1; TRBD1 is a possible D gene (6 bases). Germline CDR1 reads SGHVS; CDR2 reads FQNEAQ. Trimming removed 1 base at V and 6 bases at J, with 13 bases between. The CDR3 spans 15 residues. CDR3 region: CASSLEGRGVNEQFF. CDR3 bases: TGTGCCAGCAGCTTAGAAGGCAGGGGAGTCAATGAGCAGTTCTTC.

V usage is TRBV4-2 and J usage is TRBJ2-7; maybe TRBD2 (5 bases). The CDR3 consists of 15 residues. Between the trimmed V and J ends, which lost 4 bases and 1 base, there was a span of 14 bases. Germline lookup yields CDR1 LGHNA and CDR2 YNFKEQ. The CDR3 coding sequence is TGTGCCAGCAGCCGCACGGAAGCGGTATCCTACGAGCAGTACTTC. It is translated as CASSRTEAVSYEQYF.

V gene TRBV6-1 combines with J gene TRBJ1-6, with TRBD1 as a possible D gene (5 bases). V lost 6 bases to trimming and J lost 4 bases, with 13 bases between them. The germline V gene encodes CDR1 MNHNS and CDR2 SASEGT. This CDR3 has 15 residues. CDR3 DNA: TGTGCCAGCAGCAATATGGGGCCATATAATTCACCCCTCCACTTT. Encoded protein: CASSNMGPYNSPLHF.